These 12 T cell receptor beta chains were all obtained from the same sample, sequenced in a study of blood T cell repertoires in COVID-19. Sequenced by immunoSEQ multiplex PCR; TCRdb stores in-frame clones only, minus some. The repertoire holds 100,000 or so clones, with around 80% as singletons. Sequenced input: peripheral blood. These receptor sequences come from a woman over 75 with acute or convalescent COVID-19.

V and J are TRBV18 and TRBJ2-5; D is uncertain. Trimming took off 2 bases at V and 2 bases at J, with 6 bases between the two ends. The CDR3 has 13 residues. Per germline, CDR1 KGHSH and CDR2 LQKENI. CDR3 amino acids: CASSPSGQETQYF. The CDR3 DNA follows: TGTGCCAGCTCACCATCCGGGCAAGAGACCCAGTACTTC.

The V and J genes are TRBV19 and TRBJ1-1; D is uncertain. This CDR3 comprises 13 residues. CDR1 LNHDA and CDR2 SQIVND come from the germline V gene (reference sequence). The ends were cut back, 6 bases at V and 5 bases at J, with 13 bases in the middle. The CDR3: CASRHMGGTEAFF. CDR3 DNA: TGTGCCAGTAGGCACATGGGAGGGACTGAAGCTTTCTTT.

This chain connects TRBV5-1 to TRBJ1-1, with 8 bases that match TRBD1. Germline V gene sequence: CDR1 SGHRS, CDR2 YFSETQ. J was trimmed by 7 bases and V by 5 bases; bases with no gene match: 10. The CDR3 sequence is 14 residues long. The CDR3 protein is CASRQDRAVIEAFF. CDR3 bases: TGCGCCAGCAGACAGGACAGGGCGGTCATTGAAGCTTTCTTT.

The CDR3 DNA sequence: TGCGCCAGCAGTTCAGGGGAAAACTCACCCCTCCACTTT. Its translation is CASSSGENSPLHF. This chain uses TRBV10-1 with TRBJ1-6; maybe TRBD1 (6 bases). Trimming took off 5 bases at V and 10 bases at J, with 12 bases between the two ends. The CDR3 totals 13 residues. Germline V lookup: CDR1 WNHNN, CDR2 SYGVQD (reference sequence).

The chain is built from TRBV19 and TRBJ1-3; D ambiguous. This CDR3 has 12 amino acids. Germline V gives CDR1 LNHDA, CDR2 SQIVND (reference sequence). V shed 6 bases and J shed 7 bases, with 10 bases lying between them. CDR3 in amino acids: CASRPGSNTIYF. The CDR3 nucleotides read TGTGCCAGTAGGCCAGGCTCGAACACCATATATTTT. Based on the CDR3 plus reference TRBV19 and TRBJ1-3, the full variable domain is DGGITQSPKYLFRKEGQNVTLSCEQNLNHDAMYWYRQDPGQGLRLIYYSQIVNDFQKGDIAEGYSVSREKKESFPLTVTSAQKNPTAFYLCASRPGSNTIYFGEGSWLTVV.

The J gene is TRBJ2-2, the V gene TRBV16; 7 bases agree with TRBD1. This CDR3 contains 15 residues. V lost 3 bases, J lost 3 bases, and 4 bases stayed unmatched. The germline V gene has CDR1 KGHSY and CDR2 FQNENV. The CDR3 DNA reads as TGTGCCAGCAGCCACCGGGACAGCCACACCGGGGAGCTGTTTTTT. Translating it yields CASSHRDSHTGELFF.

The CDR3 is CAWRSGTSTETQYF. CDR3 coding DNA: TGTGCCTGGAGGTCCGGGACTAGCACCGAGACCCAGTACTTC. This chain uses TRBV30 with TRBJ2-5; 9 positions match TRBD2. This CDR3 has 14 amino acids. Per germline, CDR1 GTSNPN and CDR2 SVGIG (reference sequence). V dropped 3 bases and J dropped 5; count of bases not matched to a gene: 7.

The chain combines TRBV5-1 with TRBJ1-5; D is unclear. Trimming pared 0 bases from V and 7 bases from J, leaving 8 bases between. There are 13 residues in the CDR3. CDR1 is SGHRS, CDR2 YFSETQ, per germline. CDR3 sequence: CASSLGPTQPQHF. CDR3 nucleotide sequence: TGCGCCAGCAGCTTGGGGCCCACACAGCCCCAGCATTTT.

This chain connects TRBV12-3 or TRBV12-4 to TRBJ1-5, with D unresolved. The CDR3 totals 13 residues. V dropped 3 bases and J dropped 6 bases, with 9 bases sitting between them. The CDR3, as DNA: TGTGCCAGCAGTTTGTCGGGGTTTCAGCCCCAGCATTTT. Residues: CASSLSGFQPQHF.

The chain joins TRBV4-3 to TRBJ2-1, with TRBD2 matching 10 bases. Germline V gives CDR1 LGHNA, CDR2 YSLEER. The CDR3 has 15 amino acids. The V segment lost 0 bases and the J segment 9 bases; nucleotides outside the gene matches: 5. CDR3 loop: CASSQDSSGSSEQFF. In DNA form, the CDR3 reads TGCGCCAGCAGCCAAGATTCTAGCGGGAGTAGTGAGCAGTTCTTC.

The chain recombines TRBV19 with TRBJ1-2; 9 bases map to TRBD1. In germline, CDR1 is LNHDA, CDR2 SQIVND (reference sequence). The CDR3 totals 13 residues. Trimming cost V 8 bases and J 5 bases; bases outside gene matches: 6. The CDR3 protein is CASRSTGGYGYTF. The CDR3 DNA is TGTGCCAGTCGATCGACAGGGGGGTATGGCTACACCTTC.

V is TRBV5-1 and J is TRBJ1-5; tentatively, D is TRBD1 (6 bases). V was shortened by 5 bases and J by 1 base, with 16 bases between the two germline ends. The CDR3 extends over 16 amino acids. Germline CDR1 reads SGHRS; CDR2 reads YFSETQ. CDR3 protein: CASRGGTIRSNQPQHF. CDR3 in DNA: TGCGCCAGCAGGGGGGGGACAATTAGGAGCAATCAGCCCCAGCATTTT.